The 27 T cell receptor beta chains below come from one sample, sequenced in a study of cytomegalovirus exposure and HLA in healthy donors. The PCR employed 60 Vbeta primers together with 13 Jbeta primers. Method: immunoSEQ multiplex PCR; TCRdb's copy keeps in-frame clones and lacks some. Of approximately 100,000 clones in the sample, 75% to 85% are singletons; the top ten hold under 5%. The sample was PBMCs. The receptor set was obtained from a woman aged 50 to 60 in good health and CMV-seropositive.

This chain connects TRBV10-1 to TRBJ1-1; 8 bases are shared with TRBD1. The CDR3 sequence is 17 residues long. The V and J ends lost 3 bases and 0 bases, in that order; junction bases with no gene match: 9. The V gene's germline CDR1 is WNHNN and CDR2 SYGVQD (reference sequence). The DNA of the CDR3 is TGCGCCAGCAGTGATCGGACAGGGCGGGATTTGAACACTGAAGCTTTCTTT. This codes for CASSDRTGRDLNTEAFF.

The V gene is TRBV6-5, the J gene TRBJ2-7; 8 bases line up with TRBD1. Unmatched junction bases numbered 13, after V lost 10 bases and J lost 2 bases. Germline values: CDR1 MNHEY, CDR2 SVGAGI. The CDR3 extends over 15 amino acids. In DNA, the CDR3 is TGTGCCACCGGGCCCGGACAGGGTGTAACCTACGAGCAGTACTTC. It is translated as CATGPGQGVTYEQYF.

The chain couples TRBV18 to TRBJ2-5; D might be TRBD2 (5 bases). The CDR3 spans 14 residues. Germline CDR1 is KGHSH and CDR2 is LQKENI. V was trimmed by 3 bases and J by 4 bases, leaving 12 bases between them. The CDR3 nucleotides are TGTGCCAGCTCACCCCGGAGAGGGTTAGAGACCCAGTACTTC. Amino acids: CASSPRRGLETQYF.

The V gene is TRBV29-1, the J gene TRBJ1-2; no firm D call. In germline, CDR1 is SQVTM, CDR2 ANQGSEA. V lost 3 bases and J 5 bases, leaving 10 bases between the germline ends. CDR3 length: 12 amino acids. This chain's CDR3 is CSVDRTSYGYTF. The CDR3 coding sequence is TGCAGCGTTGACCGTACATCTTATGGCTACACCTTC.

DNA for the CDR3: TGCGCCAGCAGCTTGCCAGGGATTGGGGATACGCAGTATTTT. Translated: CASSLPGIGDTQYF. The genes are TRBV5-1 and TRBJ2-3, with D maybe TRBD1 (5 bases). The CDR3 has 14 amino acids. With 1 base removed from V and 6 bases from J, the gap between germline ends came to 12 bases. Germline V gives CDR1 SGHRS, CDR2 YFSETQ.

This sequence joins TRBV11-2 and TRBJ1-2, with 7 positions matching TRBD1. This CDR3 has 13 residues. V gave up 4 bases and J gave up 3 bases; unmatched junction bases: 2. Germline CDR1 is SGHAT and CDR2 is FQNNGV. Here the CDR3 reads CASSSTGDYGYTF. DNA for the CDR3: TGTGCCAGCAGCTCTACAGGGGACTATGGCTACACCTTC.

The chain recombines TRBV9 with TRBJ1-2; possibly TRBD1 for D (6 bases). CDR3 length: 15 residues. With 3 bases removed from V and 9 bases from J, the gap between germline ends came to 21 bases. The germline gives CDR1 SGDLS, CDR2 YYNGEE. The CDR3 DNA is TGTGCCAGCAGCGCCGACAGGAAGGGTCTACCCCGCTACACCTTC. It encodes CASSADRKGLPRYTF.

Concerning this clone: Different DNA sequences within this sample yield the same CDR3. The CDR3, as DNA: TGTGCCAGCAGTCCTACATTGGGCTTAGGAAACACCATATATTTT. This encodes CASSPTLGLGNTIYF. V is TRBV11-2 and J is TRBJ1-3; D uncertain. The CDR3 totals 15 residues. Germline assignment: CDR1 SGHAT and CDR2 FQNNGV. Trimming stripped 6 bases from V and 4 bases from J, with 16 bases between.

The chain joins TRBV10-3 to TRBJ2-3; 10 bases fit TRBD1. CDR1 and CDR2 (germline): ENHRY, SYGVKD. The J segment lost 4 bases and the V segment lost 3 bases, leaving 7 bases of the junction unmatched. The CDR3 extends over 16 amino acids. CDR3 DNA sequence: TGTGCCATCAGTGACACGACAGGGGGCTATGCAGATACGCAGTATTTT. It translates to CAISDTTGGYADTQYF.

The genes are TRBV7-3 and TRBJ1-2, with 10 bases that match TRBD1. Germline CDR1 SGHTA, CDR2 FQGTGA. The CDR3 is made up of 13 amino acids. V was pared by 5 bases and J by 8 bases, with 5 bases of the junction left unmatched. The CDR3 region is CASSPGQGDGYTF. CDR3 in DNA: TGTGCCAGCAGCCCCGGACAGGGGGACGGCTACACCTTC.

The chain links TRBV7-8 to TRBJ1-2; 7 nucleotides match TRBD1. This CDR3 has 13 residues. Germline CDR1 is SGHVS and CDR2 is FQNEAQ. V was pared by 6 bases and J by 7 bases, with 8 bases of the junction left unmatched. The DNA for the CDR3 is TGTGCCAGCAGTACTGGACAGGTCGGTGGCTACACCTTC. This sequence encodes CASSTGQVGGYTF.

This clone appeared once. The J gene is TRBJ1-5, the V gene TRBV28; TRBD1 might be the D (6 bases). V was clipped by 6 bases and J by 4 bases, with 10 bases between them. The CDR3 spans 13 residues. Per germline, CDR1 MDHEN and CDR2 SYDVKM. CDR3 nucleotides: TGTGCCAGCAGCCCCACAGGGAATCAGCCCCAGCATTTT. Amino acid sequence: CASSPTGNQPQHF.

The rearrangement uses TRBV4-2 and TRBJ2-3; tentative D call: TRBD2 (5 bases). The germline CDR1 and CDR2 sequences are LGHNA and YNFKEQ. This CDR3 comprises 15 residues. The V and J ends lost 0 bases and 6 bases respectively, with 13 bases between them. The CDR3 sequence: CASSQDLSGMDTQYF. The CDR3 DNA reads TGTGCCAGCAGCCAAGATCTGTCCGGGATGGATACGCAGTATTTT.

The table lists this clone with a count of one. This sequence joins TRBV6-6 and TRBJ1-1, with unresolved D. CDR1 and CDR2 (germline): MNHNY, SVGAGI (reference sequence). Trimming cost V 0 bases and J 6 bases, with 8 bases left between them. The CDR3 totals 13 residues. The CDR3: CASSYSSHAEAFF. For the CDR3, the DNA is TGTGCCAGCAGTTACTCGAGTCACGCTGAAGCTTTCTTT.

This sequence joins TRBV18 and TRBJ1-1; D gene uncertain. The CDR3 runs 13 residues. Per germline, CDR1 KGHSH and CDR2 LQKENI. V was pared by 3 bases and J by 1 base, with 6 bases between. The CDR3 region is CASSPTENTEAFF. CDR3 bases: TGTGCCAGCTCACCCACAGAGAACACTGAAGCTTTCTTT.

As regards this clone: Compared with germline, one end of the junction differs, possibly owing to a read error. The gene calls are TRBV7-7 and TRBJ2-5, with D tentatively TRBD1 (6 bases). Germline lookup yields CDR1 SSHAT and CDR2 FNYEAQ (reference sequence). The CDR3 consists of 16 residues. CDR3 sequence reads: CASSLSVRQVGETQYF. The CDR3, as DNA: TGTGCTAGCAGCTTAAGTGTTCGACAGGTCGGTGAGACCCAGTACTTC.

CDR3 bases: TGTGCCATCAGTGCCGTTTTTGGGACAGGGAACACTGAAGCTTTCTTT. Amino acid sequence: CAISAVFGTGNTEAFF. The V gene is TRBV10-3, the J gene TRBJ1-1; 8 bases fit TRBD1. Germline V lookup: CDR1 ENHRY, CDR2 SYGVKD. The CDR3 length is 16 residues. The ends lost 4 bases at V and 1 base at J; junction bases unmatched: 8.

The chain joins TRBV5-4 to TRBJ1-6; TRBD1 agrees at 8 bases. The CDR3 is 15 amino acids. Germline-derived CDR1 and CDR2 are SGHNT and YYREEE (reference sequence). J gave up 9 bases and V 3 bases, and 8 bases lay outside the gene matches. The CDR3 region has the DNA TGTGCCAGCAGCTCACAGGGGGTACTACTTTCACCCCTCCACTTT. It yields the protein CASSSQGVLLSPLHF.

The gene calls are TRBV4-1 and TRBJ1-2, with 12 bases lining up with TRBD1. Looked up from germline, CDR1 is MGHRA and CDR2 is YSYEKL. V dropped 3 bases and J dropped 8; count of bases not matched to a gene: 7. The CDR3 is 15 amino acids. CDR3 residues: CASSHSGQGARGYTF. DNA for the CDR3: TGCGCCAGCAGCCACTCGGGACAGGGGGCCAGAGGCTACACCTTC.

This chain uses TRBV9 with TRBJ2-1, with no clear D. Trimming stripped 0 bases from V and 0 bases from J, with 7 bases between. CDR1 and CDR2 from the germline V gene are SGDLS and YYNGEE. This CDR3 has 15 amino acids. The DNA of the CDR3 is TGTGCCAGCAGCGTAGCCTTCAGCTCCTACAATGAGCAGTTCTTC. As protein: CASSVAFSSYNEQFF. Variable domain in full (rest from reference TRBV9 and TRBJ2-1): DSGVTQTPKHLITATGQRVTLRCSPRSGDLSVYWYQQSLDQGLQFLIQYYNGEERAKGNILERFSAQQFPDLHSELNLSSLELGDSALYFCASSVAFSSYNEQFFGPGTRLTVL.

The chain combines TRBV5-8 with TRBJ2-3; D is perhaps TRBD1 (5 bases). The CDR3 is 15 residues long. V was trimmed by 4 bases and J by 1 base, leaving 13 bases between them. Germline lookup yields CDR1 SGHTS and CDR2 YDEGEE. The CDR3 DNA reads TGTGCCAGCAGCCCGCAGGGAAGGCGCACAGATACGCAGTATTTT. Translated: CASSPQGRRTDTQYF.

DNA of the CDR3: TGCGCCAGCAGCTTGGATTCGGCAGGGGGACGCTATGGCTACACCTTC. It yields the protein CASSLDSAGGRYGYTF. The rearrangement uses TRBV5-1 and TRBJ1-2; 7 nucleotides match TRBD1. The CDR3 has 16 amino acids. With 0 bases clipped from V and 4 bases from J, the junction kept 9 bases outside the gene matches. Germline-derived CDR1 and CDR2 are SGHRS and YFSETQ.

The rearrangement joins TRBV4-1 to TRBJ2-3; 9 bases align to TRBD1. The CDR3 contains 15 residues. J gave up 4 bases and V 4 bases, and 6 bases lay outside the gene matches. Per the germline V gene, CDR1 is MGHRA and CDR2 is YSYEKL. The CDR3 DNA sequence: TGCGCCAGCAGCCCCCGGACAGGGGCTCCAGATACGCAGTATTTT. Translated, it gives CASSPRTGAPDTQYF.

The chain combines TRBV5-4 with TRBJ2-6; D might be TRBD1 (6 bases). Germline assignment: CDR1 SGHNT and CDR2 YYREEE (reference sequence). The germline V and J ends were trimmed by 1 base and 0 bases, with 14 bases remaining between them. This CDR3 region has 18 residues. CDR3 region: CASSLLDRLRSGANVLTF. As DNA, the CDR3 is TGTGCCAGCAGCTTGCTCGACAGGCTTCGCTCTGGGGCCAACGTCCTGACTTTC.

The chain recombines TRBV5-1 with TRBJ2-7; 7 nucleotides agree with TRBD1. The J segment lost 3 bases and the V segment lost 3 bases, leaving 6 bases of the junction unmatched. Per the germline V gene, CDR1 is SGHRS and CDR2 is YFSETQ. This CDR3 comprises 14 residues. CDR3 nucleotides: TGCGCCAGCAGCTCCTGGACAGGAGACTACGAGCAGTACTTC. It specifies CASSSWTGDYEQYF.

The chain couples TRBV21-1 to TRBJ2-3; the table's D call, TRBD1, was not checked against the DNA. TRBV21-1 is a recognized pseudogene. The CDR3 has 17 amino acids. The CDR3 is CASSKGQDRVITDTQYF. The CDR3, as DNA: TGTGCCAGCAGCAAAGGTCAGGACAGGGTTATCACAGATACGCAGTATTTT.

The rearrangement links TRBV2 to TRBJ2-7, with TRBD2 matching 8 bases. The CDR3 length is 16 residues. Germline lookup yields CDR1 SNHLY and CDR2 FYNNEI. V lost 4 bases, J lost 1 base, and 9 bases stayed unmatched. The CDR3 DNA sequence: TGTGCCAGCAGTGCTCCGGGACTAGTGTGGTCCTACGAGCAGTACTTC. Protein sequence: CASSAPGLVWSYEQYF. Variable domain in full (rest from reference TRBV2 and TRBJ2-7): EPEVTQTPSHQVTQMGQEVILRCVPISNHLYFYWYRQILGQKVEFLVSFYNNEISEKSEIFDDQFSVERPDGSNFTLKIRSTKLEDSAMYFCASSAPGLVWSYEQYFGPGTRLTVT.